The clone carrying this TCR beta chain was observed a single time. The antigen is undetermined. Produced via immunoSEQ multiplex PCR; TCRdb's table is partial and in-frame only. In the table there are about 120,000 clones, 75% to 90% of which are singletons. The data originate from a study of T cell responses to AZD1222 COVID-19 vaccine. Study-wide results and caveats: After two AZD1222 doses, spike-specific TCR breadth and depth rose versus day 0. Seropositive at baseline were only a handful of AZD1222 recipients. Regions 160-218 and 743-854 held dominance among vaccine-associated CD4 TCRs, which spanned spike.

The source of this sequence is an adult in good health. The sequences come from peripheral blood, collected on day 0 of MenACWY control vaccination.

The CDR3: CASSLGTNYEQYF. CDR3 DNA sequence: TGTGCCAGCAGCCTCGGGACCAACTACGAGCAGTACTTC. The chain carries TRBV9 and TRBJ2-7; perhaps D is TRBD1 or TRBD2 (5 bases each). V dropped 4 bases and J dropped 3 bases, with 11 bases sitting between them. Germline V gene sequence: CDR1 SGDLS, CDR2 YYNGEE. This CDR3 spans 13 amino acids.